Listed below are T cell receptor beta chains from one sample, sequenced in a study of blood T cells in healthy people across ages. TCRdb re-derived calls from the 5' RACE reads in MiXCR, one entry per CDR3 protein. In the table there are approximately 1,700,000 distinct CDR3 sequences, roughly two fifths of which are singletons. Sequencing was carried out using blood. Source of these receptors: a human donor in good health. The CDR3 runs from the conserved cysteine through the conserved F or W. Each record gives: CDR3 DNA, CDR3 protein, D gene, V gene, clone size, J gene. D genes are given only for firm matches. A row's size may be missing; if present it is once, few, many or a size class.

CDR3 DNA: TGCAGCGTTGAAGCTGAGACCGGGGAGCTGTTTTTT; CDR3 protein: CSVEAETGELFF; D gene: .; V gene: TRBV29-1; clone size: .; J gene: TRBJ2-2
CDR3 DNA: TGTGCCAGCAGAGGGACCGGGACAGGGTATGGCTACACCTTC; CDR3 protein: CASRGTGTGYGYTF; D gene: TRBD1; V gene: TRBV5-6; clone size: few; J gene: TRBJ1-2
CDR3 DNA: TGCAGCGTGGGACAGATAGGGGAGACCCAGTTCTTC; CDR3 protein: CSVGQIGETQFF; D gene: TRBD1; V gene: TRBV29-1; clone size: .; J gene: TRBJ2-1
CDR3 DNA: TGTGCCAGCAGTGAGTTACGTTCAACTAATGAAAAACTGTTTTTT; CDR3 protein: CASSELRSTNEKLFF; D gene: .; V gene: TRBV6-1; clone size: few; J gene: TRBJ1-4
CDR3 DNA: TGTGCCAGCAGCCTTGGAATCCAATCTACGGAGCAGTACTTC; CDR3 protein: CASSLGIQSTEQYF; D gene: .; V gene: TRBV7-2; clone size: few; J gene: TRBJ2-7
CDR3 DNA: TGTGCCAGCAGCCCCCCGGAAGGCCTCAACGAGGGTGGCTACACCTTC; CDR3 protein: CASSPPEGLNEGGYTF; D gene: .; V gene: TRBV5-5; clone size: .; J gene: TRBJ1-2
CDR3 DNA: TGTGCCTGCTCCCCAGGGGGCTTGGAAACCGGGGAGCTGTTTTTT; CDR3 protein: CACSPGGLETGELFF; D gene: TRBD1; V gene: TRBV30; clone size: many; J gene: TRBJ2-2
CDR3 DNA: TGTGCCAGCAGTCCAAGGGTTGTGGGACAGGGGGCGCTTGGGGCCAACGTCCTGACTTTC; CDR3 protein: CASSPRVVGQGALGANVLTF; D gene: TRBD1; V gene: TRBV4-2; clone size: .; J gene: TRBJ2-6
CDR3 DNA: TGCAGTGCTAGACGGGGCCAAGAGACCCAGTACTTC; CDR3 protein: CSARRGQETQYF; D gene: .; V gene: TRBV20-1; clone size: many; J gene: TRBJ2-5
CDR3 DNA: TGCGCCAGCAGCCGGACCCGGGACATCAATCAGCCCCAGCATTTT; CDR3 protein: CASSRTRDINQPQHF; D gene: .; V gene: TRBV4-1; clone size: few; J gene: TRBJ1-5
CDR3 DNA: TGCGCCAGCAGCCGAGCACAGGGGGCTATCTACGAGCAGTACTTC; CDR3 protein: CASSRAQGAIYEQYF; D gene: TRBD1; V gene: TRBV4-3; clone size: .; J gene: TRBJ2-7
CDR3 DNA: TGTGCCAGCAGCAGTTCGGATAACTATGGCTACACCTTC; CDR3 protein: CASSSSDNYGYTF; D gene: .; V gene: TRBV25-1; clone size: .; J gene: TRBJ1-2
CDR3 DNA: TGCAGTGCGCTGGGTTGGAGTGGGGCCAACGTCCTGACTTTC; CDR3 protein: CSALGWSGANVLTF; D gene: .; V gene: TRBV20-1; clone size: many; J gene: TRBJ2-6
CDR3 DNA: TGTGCCATCAGTGAGTTAGGTACAGGGCAAGGCTACACCTTC; CDR3 protein: CAISELGTGQGYTF; D gene: .; V gene: TRBV10-3; clone size: .; J gene: TRBJ1-2
CDR3 DNA: TGCAGCGTGACTAGCGGGGGGTCCTCCTACAATGAGCAGTTCTTC; CDR3 protein: CSVTSGGSSYNEQFF; D gene: TRBD2; V gene: TRBV29-1; clone size: .; J gene: TRBJ2-1
CDR3 DNA: TGTGCCAGCAGACAGACTAGCGGGGGCCGCCGGGGGTTCTTC; CDR3 protein: CASRQTSGGRRGFF; D gene: TRBD2; V gene: TRBV12-3/TRBV12-4; clone size: few; J gene: TRBJ2-1
CDR3 DNA: TGTGCCAGCAGTAGAAGCGGCGGCTCCGCCTTTGGGGAAGCTTTCTTT; CDR3 protein: CASSRSGGSAFGEAFF; D gene: .; V gene: TRBV11-2; clone size: once; J gene: TRBJ1-1
CDR3 DNA: TGCAGCACCCGACAGGGAGCCGGCATAAACACTGAAGCTTTCTTT; CDR3 protein: CSTRQGAGINTEAFF; D gene: TRBD1; V gene: TRBV29-1; clone size: .; J gene: TRBJ1-1
CDR3 DNA: TGTGCCAGCAGTGTTGACAGGGGGCCCACCGGGGAGCTGTTTTTT; CDR3 protein: CASSVDRGPTGELFF; D gene: TRBD1; V gene: TRBV2; clone size: .; J gene: TRBJ2-2
CDR3 DNA: TGTGCCAGCAGTGATGGTTGGGGCCGTCAGTACTTC; CDR3 protein: CASSDGWGRQYF; D gene: .; V gene: TRBV6-4; clone size: many; J gene: TRBJ2-4
CDR3 DNA: TGTGCCAGCAGCTTACGAGTTGGAACCCTCCACTTT; CDR3 protein: CASSLRVGTLHF; D gene: .; V gene: TRBV7-6; clone size: few; J gene: TRBJ1-6
CDR3 DNA: TGTGCCAGCAGTGAAGCGGCAGGGTTTTACGAGCAGTACTTC; CDR3 protein: CASSEAAGFYEQYF; D gene: .; V gene: TRBV6-1; clone size: .; J gene: TRBJ2-7
CDR3 DNA: TGCGCCAGCAGCCAAGGCAGCCTGAACACTGAAGCTTTCTTT; CDR3 protein: CASSQGSLNTEAFF; D gene: .; V gene: TRBV4-3; clone size: .; J gene: TRBJ1-1
CDR3 DNA: TGTGCCAGCAGCTTACGGACGGGACAAGAGACCCAGTACTTC; CDR3 protein: CASSLRTGQETQYF; D gene: .; V gene: TRBV7-2; clone size: many; J gene: TRBJ2-5
CDR3 DNA: TGTGCCAGCAGTGACTCAAAGCAACACAGGGAGACCCAGTACTTC; CDR3 protein: CASSDSKQHRETQYF; D gene: .; V gene: TRBV6-4; clone size: .; J gene: TRBJ2-5
CDR3 DNA: TGCGCCAGCAGCTTGGCGACCAACACAGATACGCAGTATTTT; CDR3 protein: CASSLATNTDTQYF; D gene: .; V gene: TRBV5-1; clone size: .; J gene: TRBJ2-3
CDR3 DNA: TGTGCCATCAGGGGGACAGGGGAGTCGGCTTTCTTT; CDR3 protein: CAIRGTGESAFF; D gene: TRBD1; V gene: TRBV10-3; clone size: .; J gene: TRBJ1-1
CDR3 DNA: TGTGCCACCAGTGATCGCGGCCGGACAGGGGGCTTTTCAGGGGAGCTGTTTTTT; CDR3 protein: CATSDRGRTGGFSGELFF; D gene: TRBD1; V gene: TRBV24-1; clone size: .; J gene: TRBJ2-2
CDR3 DNA: TGTGCCACCAGCAGCCTCTTTCGAGGCGAGCAGTACTTC; CDR3 protein: CATSSLFRGEQYF; D gene: .; V gene: TRBV15; clone size: once; J gene: TRBJ2-7
CDR3 DNA: TGCAGTGCTCTCGACACAACTTCCACCGGGGAGCTGTTTTTT; CDR3 protein: CSALDTTSTGELFF; D gene: .; V gene: TRBV20-1; clone size: .; J gene: TRBJ2-2
CDR3 DNA: TGTGCCAGCAGCCAAGATTCAACAGGGTATACCTATGGCTACACCTTC; CDR3 protein: CASSQDSTGYTYGYTF; D gene: .; V gene: TRBV14; clone size: few; J gene: TRBJ1-2
CDR3 DNA: TGTGCCACCAGCAGAGAACAGGGGGCCGGGGAGACCCAGTACTTC; CDR3 protein: CATSREQGAGETQYF; D gene: TRBD1; V gene: TRBV15; clone size: .; J gene: TRBJ2-5
CDR3 DNA: TGTGCCTGCAGTAAGAGGGTCGCGAAACTGGGAGAGACCCAGTACTTC; CDR3 protein: CACSKRVAKLGETQYF; D gene: .; V gene: TRBV12-3/TRBV12-4; clone size: .; J gene: TRBJ2-5
CDR3 DNA: TGTGCCAGCAAACAAGACCCCGGAACAGATACGCAGTATTTT; CDR3 protein: CASKQDPGTDTQYF; D gene: .; V gene: TRBV7-2; clone size: once; J gene: TRBJ2-3
CDR3 DNA: TGTGCCAGCAGCTTGCTATTACGTGGCACAGATACGCAGTATTTT; CDR3 protein: CASSLLLRGTDTQYF; D gene: .; V gene: TRBV5-6; clone size: .; J gene: TRBJ2-3
CDR3 DNA: TGCAGTGCTAGTAGCCCTCTTTACAATGAGCAGTTCTTC; CDR3 protein: CSASSPLYNEQFF; D gene: .; V gene: TRBV20-1; clone size: .; J gene: TRBJ2-1
CDR3 DNA: TGTGCCAGCAGTTACTCGAGTACGGACATCTATGGCTACACCTTC; CDR3 protein: CASSYSSTDIYGYTF; D gene: .; V gene: TRBV6-5; clone size: .; J gene: TRBJ1-2
CDR3 DNA: TGTGCCAGCAGCTTAACGACAGATGAAGCTTTCTTT; CDR3 protein: CASSLTTDEAFF; D gene: .; V gene: TRBV7-3; clone size: few; J gene: TRBJ1-1
CDR3 DNA: TGTGCCAGCAGCCAAGCGCAGAGACTAATGGACGAGCAGTACTTC; CDR3 protein: CASSQAQRLMDEQYF; D gene: .; V gene: TRBV4-2; clone size: few; J gene: TRBJ2-7
CDR3 DNA: TGTGCCAGCAGTTACTCCATAGAACCCCTCTCCCTCCACGAGCAGTACTTC; CDR3 protein: CASSYSIEPLSLHEQYF; D gene: .; V gene: TRBV6-2/TRBV6-3; clone size: .; J gene: TRBJ2-7
CDR3 DNA: TGTGCCAGCATGGCTTACCGGACGGATCTAATATCCTACAATGAGCAGTTCTTC; CDR3 protein: CASMAYRTDLISYNEQFF; D gene: .; V gene: TRBV2; clone size: .; J gene: TRBJ2-1
CDR3 DNA: TGCAGCGTTGTTAGCAGGCCAAACTCCTACGAGCAGTACTTC; CDR3 protein: CSVVSRPNSYEQYF; D gene: .; V gene: TRBV29-1; clone size: .; J gene: TRBJ2-7
CDR3 DNA: TGTGCCAGCAGTGACTCGGGACAGGGGAATTCACCCCTCCACTTT; CDR3 protein: CASSDSGQGNSPLHF; D gene: TRBD1; V gene: TRBV6-4; clone size: .; J gene: TRBJ1-6
CDR3 DNA: TGCGCCAGCAGCCCGTACAGGGGATCCACTGAAGCTTTCTTT; CDR3 protein: CASSPYRGSTEAFF; D gene: TRBD1; V gene: TRBV4-1; clone size: .; J gene: TRBJ1-1
CDR3 DNA: TGTGCCAGCAGCCAGAGCAGGGGGTTTCAAGAGACCCAGTACTTC; CDR3 protein: CASSQSRGFQETQYF; D gene: TRBD1; V gene: TRBV7-8; clone size: few; J gene: TRBJ2-5
CDR3 DNA: TGTGCCAGCAATCCGGGGACTGGGGGGGTCGGGACCCAGTACTTC; CDR3 protein: CASNPGTGGVGTQYF; D gene: TRBD2; V gene: TRBV7-2; clone size: .; J gene: TRBJ2-5
CDR3 DNA: TGTGCCAGCAGCTCAACCCGACTAGGGACAGGGAATGGTTCACCCCTCCACTTT; CDR3 protein: CASSSTRLGTGNGSPLHF; D gene: TRBD1; V gene: TRBV7-2; clone size: .; J gene: TRBJ1-6
CDR3 DNA: TGTGCCAGCAGTCCCGGGACAGCCAATGGCTACACCTTC; CDR3 protein: CASSPGTANGYTF; D gene: TRBD1; V gene: TRBV12-3/TRBV12-4; clone size: many; J gene: TRBJ1-2
CDR3 DNA: TGTGCCAGCAGCTTATCAACACGACTAGGGCTTTACAATGAGCAGTTCTTC; CDR3 protein: CASSLSTRLGLYNEQFF; D gene: .; V gene: TRBV7-3; clone size: .; J gene: TRBJ2-1
CDR3 DNA: TGTGCCAGCAGCCAGGAACGGGTTAACATTCAGTACTTC; CDR3 protein: CASSQERVNIQYF; D gene: .; V gene: TRBV4-2; clone size: .; J gene: TRBJ2-4